This T cell receptor beta chain was sequenced for a study of CD4+ T cells in melanoma. Study-level findings and limits: Diverse differentiation states were reported for melanoma neoantigen-specific CD4+ T cells. A reported correlation linked neoantigen-specific CD4+ T cells to CD8+, macrophage and B cell function.

The data were produced by immunoSEQ multiplex PCR, yet TCRdb's version contains in-frame clones alone and is incomplete. The sample lists some 4,000 clones, 73% occurring once. Of note for this clone: As yet, its antigen is unknown.

Germline V gene data show CDR1 as SGHTA and CDR2 as FQGNSA. The CDR3 sequence is 14 residues long. V was pared by 0 bases and J by 7 bases, with 13 bases between. This clonotype was obtained from a human donor with melanoma. J is TRBJ2-7 and V is TRBV7-2; possibly TRBD2 for D (6 bases). Material for sequencing was tumor tissue. In nucleotides, the CDR3 is TGTGCCAGCAGCTTAGCGGGCAGGGCGGGGGAGCAGTACTTC. This encodes CASSLAGRAGEQYF.